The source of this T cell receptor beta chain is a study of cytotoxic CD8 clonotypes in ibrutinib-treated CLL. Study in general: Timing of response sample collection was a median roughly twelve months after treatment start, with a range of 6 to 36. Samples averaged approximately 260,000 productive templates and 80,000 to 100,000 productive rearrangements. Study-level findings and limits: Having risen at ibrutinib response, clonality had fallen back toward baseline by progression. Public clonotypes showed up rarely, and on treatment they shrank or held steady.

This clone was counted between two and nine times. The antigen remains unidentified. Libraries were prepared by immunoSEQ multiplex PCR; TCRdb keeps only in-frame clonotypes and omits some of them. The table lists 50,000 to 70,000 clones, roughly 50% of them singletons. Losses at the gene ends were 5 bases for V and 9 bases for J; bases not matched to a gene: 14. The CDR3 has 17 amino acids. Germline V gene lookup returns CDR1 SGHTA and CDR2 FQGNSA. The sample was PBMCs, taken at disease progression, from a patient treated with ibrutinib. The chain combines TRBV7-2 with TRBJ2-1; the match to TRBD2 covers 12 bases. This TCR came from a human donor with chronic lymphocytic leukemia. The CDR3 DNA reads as TGTGCCAGCAGCCTGCGACTAGCGGGAGTCCCCGAGGGTGAGCAGTTCTTC. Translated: CASSLRLAGVPEGEQFF. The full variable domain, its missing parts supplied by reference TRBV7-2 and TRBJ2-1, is GAGVSQSPSNKVTEKGKDVELRCDPISGHTALYWYRQSLGQGLEFLIYFQGNSAPDKSGLPSDRFSAERTGGSVSTLTIQRTQQEDSAVYLCASSLRLAGVPEGEQFFGPGTRLTVL.